The 11 T cell receptor beta chains below were found in one sample sequenced in a study of blood T cell repertoires in COVID-19. The method was immunoSEQ multiplex PCR; TCRdb's version includes in-frame clones alone and lacks a portion of them. The sample records roughly 90,000 clones, about 89% being singletons. Sequenced input: peripheral blood. These receptors were obtained from a man between 50 and 59 years old with COVID-19, enrolled during active disease.

The chain joins TRBV21-1 to TRBJ1-2; the table calls TRBD1, which could not be checked here. TRBV21-1 has pseudogene status. CDR3 length equals 15 residues. DNA of the CDR3: TGTGCCAGCAACAAAAGGCAGGGACAGCTCTATGGCTACACCTTC. Amino acid sequence: CASNKRQGQLYGYTF.

The chain is built from TRBV5-1 and TRBJ1-3; 8 bases map to TRBD1. Germline CDR1 and CDR2: SGHRS and YFSETQ. This CDR3 region has 15 residues. Germline trimming cut 4 bases from V and 1 base from J; bases unmatched to any gene: 4. CDR3 coding DNA: TGCGCCAGCAGCATAGACAGGGGATCTGGAAACACCATATATTTT. This translates into CASSIDRGSGNTIYF.

The chain joins TRBV27 to TRBJ1-6; D call uncertain. From germline, CDR1 is MNHEY and CDR2 SMNVEV (reference sequence). V gave up 2 bases and J gave up 6 bases, with 5 bases separating them. This CDR3 has 13 residues. The CDR3: CASSLSFNSPLHF. In DNA form, the CDR3 reads TGTGCCAGCAGTTTAAGCTTTAATTCACCCCTCCACTTT.

This chain links TRBV15 with TRBJ2-1, with 9 nucleotides matching TRBD1. V shed 4 bases, J shed 9 bases, and the junction held 4 bases outside the gene matches. CDR1 and CDR2 from the germline V gene are LNHNV and YYDKDF (reference sequence). The CDR3 covers 13 residues. In nucleotides, the CDR3 is TGTGCCACCAGCAACTCGGACAGGGGTGAGCAGTTCTTC. Its translation is CATSNSDRGEQFF.

This clone was counted only a few times. J is TRBJ1-4 and V is TRBV6-5; no clear D gene. V lost 6 bases, J lost 7 bases, and 12 bases lay in between. This CDR3 is built from 13 residues. CDR1 and CDR2 (germline): MNHEY, SVGAGI. CDR3 protein: CASRPGRGEKLFF. Written as DNA, the CDR3 is TGTGCCAGCAGACCCGGACGGGGTGAAAAACTGTTTTTT.

The V and J genes are TRBV4-1 and TRBJ1-1, with 8 positions matching TRBD1. Germline CDR1 MGHRA, CDR2 YSYEKL. The CDR3 loop spans 17 amino acids. J was trimmed by 3 bases and V by 1 base; bases with no gene match: 10. In DNA, the CDR3 is TGCGCCAGCAGCCAAGCTCCGCAGGGGGCTTTTGACACTGAAGCTTTCTTT. Its protein is CASSQAPQGAFDTEAFF.

J is TRBJ2-2 and V is TRBV20-1; no clear D. Trimming left V 6 bases short and J 1 base short, with 3 bases between. Germline CDR1 and CDR2: DFQATT and SNEGSKA (reference sequence). This CDR3 has 11 residues. The chain's CDR3 is CSAQNTGELFF. The CDR3 nucleotides read TGCAGTGCCCAGAACACCGGGGAGCTGTTTTTT.

The V gene is TRBV2, the J gene TRBJ1-4; the D is unclear. Trimming removed 3 bases at V and 8 bases at J, with 13 bases between. The germline gives CDR1 SNHLY, CDR2 FYNNEI. The CDR3 has 14 amino acids. The chain's CDR3 is CASSDSGRYEKLFF. CDR3 bases: TGTGCCAGCAGTGATTCTGGGAGATACGAAAAACTGTTTTTT.

The rearrangement uses TRBV19 and TRBJ1-5; no firm D call. Germline-derived CDR1 and CDR2 are LNHDA and SQIVND (reference sequence). Trimming shortened V by 3 bases and J by 1 base, and 16 bases separated the two germline ends. This CDR3 is built from 17 residues. The CDR3 nucleotides read TGTGCCAGTAGTATCAACAAACTAAGGCAGAGCAATCAGCCCCAGCATTTT. Its translation is CASSINKLRQSNQPQHF.

The chain recombines TRBV2 with TRBJ2-7, with TRBD1 as a possible D gene (5 bases). The V gene lost 3 bases and the J gene lost 4 bases, with 7 bases spanning the gap. The V gene's germline CDR1 is SNHLY and CDR2 FYNNEI. The CDR3 loop spans 12 amino acids. The CDR3 region has the DNA TGTGCCAGCAGTGACCAGGGATACGAGCAGTACTTC. It translates to CASSDQGYEQYF.

The chain carries TRBV5-1 and TRBJ2-1; D is possibly TRBD2 (6 bases). Per the germline V gene, CDR1 is SGHRS and CDR2 is YFSETQ. V lost 3 bases, J lost 0 bases, and 13 bases lay in between. This CDR3 is 16 amino acids long. Here the CDR3 reads CASSWSGPSSYNEQFF. The CDR3 region has the DNA TGCGCCAGCAGCTGGAGCGGGCCAAGCTCCTACAATGAGCAGTTCTTC.